Below, 3 T cell receptor beta chains from the same sample are listed, as sequenced in a study of shared clonotypes between healthy human individuals. Sequencing used immunoSEQ multiplex PCR; TCRdb keeps in-frame clones, though not all of them. Among more than 900,000 clones listed, more than 75% were seen once. Sequenced sample: memory CD4+ T cells from PBMCs. As to subset: CD45RA-negative fraction. The receptors shown here come from a man aged 18 to 35 in good health. Some clones in this sample may be carry-over from other donors' samples.

As for this clone: This sample also contains other DNA sequences that code for the same CDR3. This chain connects TRBV9 to TRBJ2-1; the match to TRBD2 covers 11 bases. Germline V gene sequence: CDR1 SGDLS, CDR2 YYNGEE. With V trimmed by 0 bases and J by 0 bases, 2 bases remained unmatched. The CDR3 totals 17 residues. CDR3 in amino acids: CASSVGTSGSSYNEQFF. DNA for the CDR3: TGTGCCAGCAGCGTAGGCACTAGCGGGAGCTCCTACAATGAGCAGTTCTTC.

This clone was recorded a few times. This sample includes further DNA sequences coding for the same CDR3. V gene TRBV6-1 combines with J gene TRBJ1-1, with D hard to call. CDR3 length: 13 residues. Between the trimmed V and J ends, which lost 6 bases and 0 bases, there was a span of 8 bases. Germline V gene lookup returns CDR1 MNHNS and CDR2 SASEGT. The CDR3 sequence: CASSATVNTEAFF. CDR3 nucleotides: TGTGCCAGCAGCGCTACAGTGAACACTGAAGCTTTCTTT.

The chain employs TRBV19 and TRBJ2-2; D perhaps matches TRBD2 (6 bases). CDR1 and CDR2 from the germline V gene are LNHDA and SQIVND (reference sequence). CDR3 length: 15 residues. V shed 4 bases and J shed 5 bases, with 14 bases lying between them. The CDR3 reads CASSSGTPKTGELFF. CDR3 nucleotide sequence: TGTGCCAGTAGTAGCGGGACCCCAAAGACCGGGGAGCTGTTTTTT.